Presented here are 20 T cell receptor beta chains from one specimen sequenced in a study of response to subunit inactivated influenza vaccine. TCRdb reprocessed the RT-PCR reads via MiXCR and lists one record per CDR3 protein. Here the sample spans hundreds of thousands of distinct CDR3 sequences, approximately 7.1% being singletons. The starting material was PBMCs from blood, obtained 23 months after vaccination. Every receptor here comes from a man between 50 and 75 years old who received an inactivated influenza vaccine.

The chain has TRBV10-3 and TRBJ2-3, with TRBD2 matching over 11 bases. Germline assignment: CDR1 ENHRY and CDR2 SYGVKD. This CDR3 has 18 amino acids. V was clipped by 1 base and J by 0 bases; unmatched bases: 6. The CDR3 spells CAISEWIAGGPSTDTQYF. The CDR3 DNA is TGTGCCATCAGTGAGTGGATAGCGGGAGGGCCAAGCACAGATACGCAGTATTTT.

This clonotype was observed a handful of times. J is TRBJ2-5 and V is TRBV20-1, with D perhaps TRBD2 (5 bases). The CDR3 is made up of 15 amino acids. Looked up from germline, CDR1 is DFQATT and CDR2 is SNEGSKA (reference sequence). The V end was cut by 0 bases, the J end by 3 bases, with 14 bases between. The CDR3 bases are TGCAGTGCTAGAGATTCGGGAACAGCGGAAGAGACCCAGTACTTC. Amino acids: CSARDSGTAEETQYF.

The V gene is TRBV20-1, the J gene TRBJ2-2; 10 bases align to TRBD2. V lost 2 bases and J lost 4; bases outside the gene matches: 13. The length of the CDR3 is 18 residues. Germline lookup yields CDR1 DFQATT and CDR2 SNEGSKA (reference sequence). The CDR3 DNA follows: TGCAGTGCTAGAACACGGGCCCTGGGACTAGCGAGCACCGGGGAGCTGTTTTTT. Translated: CSARTRALGLASTGELFF.

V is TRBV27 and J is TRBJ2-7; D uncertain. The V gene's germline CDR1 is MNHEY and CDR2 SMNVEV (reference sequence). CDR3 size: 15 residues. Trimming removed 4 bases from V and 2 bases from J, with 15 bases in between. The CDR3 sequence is CASSSVARGPYEQYF. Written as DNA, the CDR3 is TGTGCCAGCAGTTCGGTCGCTAGAGGCCCCTACGAGCAGTACTTC.

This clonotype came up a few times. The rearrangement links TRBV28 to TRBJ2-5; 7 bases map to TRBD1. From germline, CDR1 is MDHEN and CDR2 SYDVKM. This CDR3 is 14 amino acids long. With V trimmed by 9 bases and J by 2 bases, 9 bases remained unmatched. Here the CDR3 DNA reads TGTGCCAGTGCCGGGACAGAGAGGCAAGAGACCCAGTACTTC. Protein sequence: CASAGTERQETQYF. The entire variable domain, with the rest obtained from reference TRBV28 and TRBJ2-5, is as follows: DVKVTQSSRYLVKRTGEKVFLECVQDMDHENMFWYRQDPGLGLRLIYFSYDVKMKEKGDIPEGYSVSREKKERFSLILESASTNQTSMYLCASAGTERQETQYFGPGTRLLVL.

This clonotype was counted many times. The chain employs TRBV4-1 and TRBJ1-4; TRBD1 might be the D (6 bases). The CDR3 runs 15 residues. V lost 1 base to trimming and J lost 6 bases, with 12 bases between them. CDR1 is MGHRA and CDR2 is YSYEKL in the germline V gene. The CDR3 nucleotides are TGCGCCAGCAGCCAAGGGACAGCCTCGTATGAAAAACTGTTTTTT. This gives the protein CASSQGTASYEKLFF.

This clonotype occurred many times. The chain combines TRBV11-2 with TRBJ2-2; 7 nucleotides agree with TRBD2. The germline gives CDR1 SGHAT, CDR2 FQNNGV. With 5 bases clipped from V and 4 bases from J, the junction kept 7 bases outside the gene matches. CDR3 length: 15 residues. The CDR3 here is CASSARLAATGELFF. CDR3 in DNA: TGTGCCAGCAGCGCCCGACTAGCCGCCACCGGGGAGCTGTTTTTT. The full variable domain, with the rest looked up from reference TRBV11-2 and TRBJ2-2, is EAGVAQSPRYKIIEKRQSVAFWCNPISGHATLYWYQQILGQGPKLLIQFQNNGVVDDSQLPKDRFSAERLKGVDSTLKIQPAKLEDSAVYLCASSARLAATGELFFGEGSRLTVL.

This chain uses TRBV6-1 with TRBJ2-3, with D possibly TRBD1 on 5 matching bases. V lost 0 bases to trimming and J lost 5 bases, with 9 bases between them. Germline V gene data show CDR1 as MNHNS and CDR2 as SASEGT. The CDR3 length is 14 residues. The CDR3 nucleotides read TGTGCCAGCAGTGAAGCCAGGGTTAGAGATACGCAGTATTTT. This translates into CASSEARVRDTQYF.

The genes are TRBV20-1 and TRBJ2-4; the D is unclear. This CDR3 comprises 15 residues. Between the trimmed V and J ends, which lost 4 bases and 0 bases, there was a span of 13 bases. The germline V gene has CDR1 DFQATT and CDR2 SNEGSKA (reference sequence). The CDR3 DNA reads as TGCAGTGCTACCGCCTCGGATCTAGCCAAAAACATTCAGTACTTC. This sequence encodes CSATASDLAKNIQYF.

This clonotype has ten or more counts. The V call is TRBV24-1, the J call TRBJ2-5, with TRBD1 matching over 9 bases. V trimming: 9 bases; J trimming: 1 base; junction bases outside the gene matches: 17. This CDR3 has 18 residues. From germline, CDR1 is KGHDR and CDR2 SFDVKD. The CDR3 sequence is CATSAGTGRWVFQETQYF. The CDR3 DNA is TGTGCCACCTCTGCCGGGACAGGGCGTTGGGTTTTCCAAGAGACCCAGTACTTC.

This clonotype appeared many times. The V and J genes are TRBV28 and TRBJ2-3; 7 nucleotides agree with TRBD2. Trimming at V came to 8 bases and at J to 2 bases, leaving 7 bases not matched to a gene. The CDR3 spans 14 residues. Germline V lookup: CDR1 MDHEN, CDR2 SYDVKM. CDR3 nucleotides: TGTGCCAGCTCGAGCGGGGCTATCACAGATACGCAGTATTTT. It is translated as CASSSGAITDTQYF. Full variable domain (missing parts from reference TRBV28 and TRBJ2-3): DVKVTQSSRYLVKRTGEKVFLECVQDMDHENMFWYRQDPGLGLRLIYFSYDVKMKEKGDIPEGYSVSREKKERFSLILESASTNQTSMYLCASSSGAITDTQYFGPGTRLTVL.

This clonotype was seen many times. The CDR3 spells CASSVQTGVSTEAFF. The CDR3 DNA follows: TGTGCCAGCAGTGTGCAGACAGGGGTAAGCACTGAAGCTTTCTTT. The chain recombines TRBV12-3 or TRBV12-4 with TRBJ1-1, with 8 bases that match TRBD1. Trimming took 5 bases from V and 4 from J; bases not matched to a gene: 9. This CDR3 region has 15 residues.

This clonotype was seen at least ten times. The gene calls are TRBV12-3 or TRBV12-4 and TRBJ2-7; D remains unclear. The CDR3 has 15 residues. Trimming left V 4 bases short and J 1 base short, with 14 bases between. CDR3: CASSSTWTNSYEQYF. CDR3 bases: TGTGCCAGCAGTTCAACTTGGACCAATTCCTACGAGCAGTACTTC.

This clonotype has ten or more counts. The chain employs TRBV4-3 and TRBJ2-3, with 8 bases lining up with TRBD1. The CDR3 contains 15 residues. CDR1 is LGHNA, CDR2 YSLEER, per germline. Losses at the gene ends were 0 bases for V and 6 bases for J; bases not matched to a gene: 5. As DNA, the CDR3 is TGCGCCAGCAGCCAAGATGGGACAGGCCGGGATACGCAGTATTTT. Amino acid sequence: CASSQDGTGRDTQYF.

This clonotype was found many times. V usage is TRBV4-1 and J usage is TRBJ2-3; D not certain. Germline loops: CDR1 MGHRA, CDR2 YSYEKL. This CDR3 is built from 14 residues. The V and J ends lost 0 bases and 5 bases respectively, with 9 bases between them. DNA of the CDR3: TGCGCCAGCAGCCAAGATCCGGGCAAAGATACGCAGTATTTT. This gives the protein CASSQDPGKDTQYF.

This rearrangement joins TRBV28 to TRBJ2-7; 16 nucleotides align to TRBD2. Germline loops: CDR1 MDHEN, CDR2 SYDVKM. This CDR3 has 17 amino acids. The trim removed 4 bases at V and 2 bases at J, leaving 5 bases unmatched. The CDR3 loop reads CASSSGTSGRATYEQYF. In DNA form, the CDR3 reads TGTGCCAGCAGTTCCGGGACTAGCGGGAGGGCTACCTACGAGCAGTACTTC.

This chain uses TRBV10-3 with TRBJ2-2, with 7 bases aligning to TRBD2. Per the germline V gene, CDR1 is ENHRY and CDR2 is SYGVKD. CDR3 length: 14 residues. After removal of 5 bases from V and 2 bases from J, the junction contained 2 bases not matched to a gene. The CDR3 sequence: CAISTSANTGELFF. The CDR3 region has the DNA TGTGCCATCAGTACTAGCGCCAACACCGGGGAGCTGTTTTTT.

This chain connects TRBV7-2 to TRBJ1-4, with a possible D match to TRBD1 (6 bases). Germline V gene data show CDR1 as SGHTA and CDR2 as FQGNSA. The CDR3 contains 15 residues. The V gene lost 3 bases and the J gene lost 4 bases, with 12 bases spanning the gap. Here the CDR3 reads CASSFQGYDNEKLFF. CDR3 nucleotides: TGTGCCAGCAGCTTTCAGGGGTATGATAATGAAAAACTGTTTTTT.

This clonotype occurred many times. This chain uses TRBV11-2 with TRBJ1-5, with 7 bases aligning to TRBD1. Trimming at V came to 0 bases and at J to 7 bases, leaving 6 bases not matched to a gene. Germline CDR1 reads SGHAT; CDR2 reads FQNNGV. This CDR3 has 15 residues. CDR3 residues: CASSLEGGRRQPQHF. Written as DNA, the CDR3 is TGTGCCAGCAGCTTAGAAGGGGGCAGGAGGCAGCCCCAGCATTTT. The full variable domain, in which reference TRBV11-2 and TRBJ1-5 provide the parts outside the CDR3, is EAGVAQSPRYKIIEKRQSVAFWCNPISGHATLYWYQQILGQGPKLLIQFQNNGVVDDSQLPKDRFSAERLKGVDSTLKIQPAKLEDSAVYLCASSLEGGRRQPQHFGDGTRLSIL.

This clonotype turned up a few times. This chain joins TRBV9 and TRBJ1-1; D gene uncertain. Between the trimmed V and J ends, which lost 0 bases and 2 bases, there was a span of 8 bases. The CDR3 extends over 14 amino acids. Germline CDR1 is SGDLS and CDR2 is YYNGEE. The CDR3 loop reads CASSVVNRNTEAFF. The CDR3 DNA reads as TGTGCCAGCAGCGTAGTTAACAGAAACACTGAAGCTTTCTTT. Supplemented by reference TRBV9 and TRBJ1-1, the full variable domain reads DSGVTQTPKHLITATGQRVTLRCSPRSGDLSVYWYQQSLDQGLQFLIQYYNGEERAKGNILERFSAQQFPDLHSELNLSSLELGDSALYFCASSVVNRNTEAFFGQGTRLTVV.